What follows are 30 T cell receptor beta chains derived from one specimen sequenced in a study of blood T cells in healthy people across ages. A J-beta primer mix and a sample-barcoded 5' primer were used in a second PCR of about 6 to 12 cycles. TCRdb ran MiXCR on the 5' RACE reads and lists one entry per CDR3 protein. The repertoire holds hundreds of thousands of distinct CDR3 sequences, with roughly half as singletons. The sample consisted of blood. Receptors were obtained from a man aged 55 to 70 in good health.

V is TRBV24-1 and J is TRBJ2-5; 9 bases are a match to TRBD2. V trimming: 7 bases; J trimming: 11 bases; junction bases outside the gene matches: 10. Germline V gives CDR1 KGHDR, CDR2 SFDVKD. This CDR3 has 13 amino acids. The CDR3: CATSPLAGAEQYF. CDR3 DNA sequence: TGTGCCACCAGCCCACTAGCGGGTGCTGAGCAGTACTTC.

The chain combines TRBV2 with TRBJ2-1; 10 nucleotides match TRBD1. The J call could be wrong; TRBJ2-7 is a better fit for the DNA end. Germline CDR1 is SNHLY and CDR2 is FYNNEI. This CDR3 has 14 amino acids. The CDR3 sequence is CASTLDRGYNEQYF. CDR3 nucleotide sequence: TGTGCCAGCACCTTGGACAGGGGGTACAATGAGCAGTACTTC.

J is TRBJ2-3 and V is TRBV24-1; D gene uncertain. Germline loops: CDR1 KGHDR, CDR2 SFDVKD. This CDR3 has 13 amino acids. With 7 bases removed from V and 3 bases from J, the gap between germline ends came to 10 bases. The CDR3 loop reads CATRLAQTDTQYF. CDR3 nucleotide sequence: TGTGCCACCAGACTGGCCCAAACAGATACGCAGTATTTT.

V and J are TRBV18 and TRBJ2-6; D unresolved. The ends were cut back, 3 bases at V and 0 bases at J, with 6 bases in the middle. The CDR3 is 15 amino acids. Germline CDR1 KGHSH, CDR2 LQKENI. The CDR3 region has the DNA TGTGCCAGCTCACCCGACCCCTCTGGGGCCAACGTCCTGACTTTC. It codes for CASSPDPSGANVLTF.

The gene calls are TRBV5-6 and TRBJ1-2; TRBD1 matches 7 bases. This CDR3 contains 13 residues. J lost 6 bases, V lost 1 base, and 3 bases had no gene match. Germline-derived CDR1 and CDR2 are SGHDT and YYEEEE. The CDR3 protein is CASSLRQGDGYTF. CDR3 bases: TGTGCCAGCAGCTTGCGACAGGGAGATGGCTACACCTTC.

This clonotype has a handful of counts. At one boundary the junction diverges from the germline segment, which might be a read error. V gene TRBV14 combines with J gene TRBJ2-1; D perhaps matches TRBD2 (6 bases). CDR3 length: 12 amino acids. Germline V lookup: CDR1 SGHDN, CDR2 FVKESK. CDR3: CASSQVGGEQFF. Written as DNA, the CDR3 is TGTGCCAGTAGCCAGGTCGGGGGTGAGCAGTTCTTC.

This clonotype was seen only a few times. The chain employs TRBV19 and TRBJ2-3; 8 bases map to TRBD2. Germline CDR1 and CDR2: LNHDA and SQIVND (reference sequence). The CDR3 spans 15 residues. V shed 3 bases, J shed 2 bases, and the junction held 4 bases outside the gene matches. CDR3 coding DNA: TGTGCCAGTAGTATTGGCGGGGGGCCCACAGATACGCAGTATTTT. This encodes CASSIGGGPTDTQYF. The variable domain in full, with the rest retrieved from reference TRBV19 and TRBJ2-3, is DGGITQSPKYLFRKEGQNVTLSCEQNLNHDAMYWYRQDPGQGLRLIYYSQIVNDFQKGDIAEGYSVSREKKESFPLTVTSAQKNPTAFYLCASSIGGGPTDTQYFGPGTRLTVL.

J is TRBJ2-3 and V is TRBV29-1, with TRBD1 matching over 11 bases. The germline CDR1 and CDR2 sequences are SQVTM and ANQGSEA. J lost 7 bases, V lost 4 bases, and 4 bases had no gene match. The CDR3 sequence is 13 residues long. The CDR3 DNA is TGCAGCGTTGGGACAGGGGGCGTCTATACGCAGTATTTT. Protein sequence: CSVGTGGVYTQYF.

This clonotype was observed a single time. The genes are TRBV6-5 and TRBJ2-5; weak D call: TRBD2 (6 bases). CDR1 and CDR2 from the germline V gene are MNHEY and SVGAGI. The V end lost 6 bases, the J end lost 11 bases, and 22 bases lay between the germline ends. The CDR3 sequence is 14 residues long. The CDR3 nucleotides read TGTGCCAGCAGGCGGGACTCGACCTACAATGAGCAGTACTTC. Its translation is CASRRDSTYNEQYF.

This chain joins TRBV20-1 and TRBJ2-2; D is possibly TRBD1 (5 bases). V shed 3 bases and J shed 0 bases, with 17 bases lying between them. The CDR3 length is 17 residues. Germline assignment: CDR1 DFQATT and CDR2 SNEGSKA (reference sequence). The CDR3, as DNA: TGCAGTGCTAGGGCCAGGGAAGGCCCTCCGAACACCGGGGAGCTGTTTTTT. Amino acids: CSARAREGPPNTGELFF.

The CDR3: CASSQIRQGARNEQFF. The DNA for the CDR3 is TGTGCCAGCAGCCAAATTCGGCAGGGGGCGAGGAATGAGCAGTTCTTC. The rearrangement joins TRBV14 to TRBJ2-1; 8 positions agree with TRBD1. CDR3 size: 16 residues. The germline V gene has CDR1 SGHDN and CDR2 FVKESK. The trim removed 2 bases at V and 7 bases at J, leaving 10 bases unmatched.

This clonotype was detected many times. This chain links TRBV28 with TRBJ2-5, with 7 bases identical to TRBD1. J lost 7 bases, V lost 6 bases, and 5 bases had no gene match. Per germline, CDR1 MDHEN and CDR2 SYDVKM. The length of the CDR3 is 12 residues. The CDR3 loop reads CASRQGDGTQYF. The CDR3 DNA reads as TGTGCCAGCAGGCAGGGGGACGGGACCCAGTACTTC.

The table lists this clonotype with a few counts. This chain joins TRBV12-3 or TRBV12-4 and TRBJ2-1; 15 nucleotides match TRBD2. The CDR3 runs to 15 residues. J gave up 9 bases and V 6 bases, and 6 bases lay outside the gene matches. The CDR3 DNA is TGTGCCAGCAGACCTCCGGGACTAGCGGGAGGTGAGCAGTTCTTC. Protein: CASRPPGLAGGEQFF.

As regards this clonotype: This may be a read error: a much more frequent sequence differs by one nucleotide. The V gene is TRBV2, the J gene TRBJ1-6, with 7 bases lining up with TRBD1. Looked up from germline, CDR1 is SNHLY and CDR2 is FYNNEI. CDR3 size: 15 residues. The V segment lost 10 bases and the J segment 5 bases; nucleotides outside the gene matches: 11. As DNA, the CDR3 is TGTGCCAACAGGGAAGAGACAGGGAATAATTCACCCCTCCACTTT. It specifies CANREETGNNSPLHF.

The chain employs TRBV6-5 and TRBJ1-2; D unresolved. The CDR3 spans 17 residues. The V end lost 0 bases, the J end lost 7 bases, and 21 bases lay between the germline ends. Germline assignment: CDR1 MNHEY and CDR2 SVGAGI. The CDR3 region is CASSYSAPPVGGSGYTF. CDR3 DNA sequence: TGTGCCAGCAGTTACTCTGCCCCCCCGGTAGGCGGGTCTGGCTACACCTTC.

The rearrangement joins TRBV29-1 to TRBJ2-7, with D perhaps TRBD2 (7 bases). Germline V gene lookup returns CDR1 SQVTM and CDR2 ANQGSEA. This CDR3 comprises 14 residues. Trimming removed 4 bases from V and 4 bases from J, with 17 bases in between. CDR3 amino acids: CSVVIRGARYEQYF. DNA for the CDR3: TGCAGCGTTGTAATACGGGGGGCGAGGTACGAGCAGTACTTC.

In nucleotides, the CDR3 is TGCAGTGCTAGAGATAGAGGGGGGCAGGGGAATTCACCCCTCCACTTT. Encoded protein: CSARDRGGQGNSPLHF. This chain uses TRBV20-1 with TRBJ1-6; D is possibly TRBD1 (6 bases). Trimming stripped 0 bases from V and 7 bases from J, with 16 bases between. Germline CDR1 is DFQATT and CDR2 is SNEGSKA (reference sequence). The CDR3 consists of 16 residues.

V is TRBV20-1 and J is TRBJ2-7, with D unclear. This CDR3 has 12 amino acids. V lost 3 bases to trimming and J lost 3 bases, with 9 bases between them. Looked up from germline, CDR1 is DFQATT and CDR2 is SNEGSKA (reference sequence). CDR3 nucleotides: TGCAGTGCTAGGAACGGCCTCTACGAGCAGTACTTC. Encoded protein: CSARNGLYEQYF.

This sequence joins TRBV29-1 and TRBJ2-1, with D tentatively TRBD1 (5 bases). Trimming removed 0 bases at V and 10 bases at J, with 19 bases between. The CDR3 runs to 15 residues. Per the germline V gene, CDR1 is SQVTM and CDR2 is ANQGSEA. The CDR3 nucleotides read TGCAGCGTTGAAGATCGAAGGGGCGCTAACTACGAGCAGTTCTTC. Its translation: CSVEDRRGANYEQFF.

This clonotype was seen a few times. The chain employs TRBV13 and TRBJ1-3; D uncertain. The germline V gene has CDR1 PRHDT and CDR2 FYEKMQ (reference sequence). Deletions cut 2 bases from V and 3 bases from J, with 8 bases between. CDR3 length equals 14 residues. For the CDR3, the DNA is TGTGCCAGCAGCTTACCAGTGGTTGGAAACACCATATATTTT. Translation: CASSLPVVGNTIYF.

This chain connects TRBV10-3 to TRBJ2-1, with D uncertain. With 3 bases removed from V and 4 bases from J, the gap between germline ends came to 13 bases. The length of the CDR3 is 15 residues. Germline V gene sequence: CDR1 ENHRY, CDR2 SYGVKD. The CDR3 DNA reads as TGTGCCATCAGTGAACAGACATATAGTTACAATGAGCAGTTCTTC. Protein sequence: CAISEQTYSYNEQFF.

As regards this clonotype: One junction end does not reproduce the germline sequence, and a read error may be involved. The chain joins TRBV6-5 to TRBJ2-5, with D perhaps TRBD1 (5 bases). From germline, CDR1 is MNHEY and CDR2 SVGAGI. The CDR3 is 13 residues long. The CDR3 is CASSDSQGETQYF. The CDR3 coding sequence is TGTGCCAGCAGTGACTCCCAGGGCGAGACCCAGTACTTC.

This clonotype showed up many times. The V call is TRBV2, the J call TRBJ2-3, with a possible D match to TRBD1 (6 bases). Germline V lookup: CDR1 SNHLY, CDR2 FYNNEI. The CDR3 is 19 residues long. Trimming cost V 10 bases and J 1 base, with 30 bases left between them. The CDR3 DNA follows: TGTGCCATCACCCAAGGGGGTCCGGGAAAAACGCGAGGCACAGATACGCAGTATTTT. It codes for CAITQGGPGKTRGTDTQYF.

This clonotype has only a few counts. The chain links TRBV6-1 to TRBJ1-1, with 11 bases identical to TRBD1. The V and J ends lost 3 bases and 6 bases, in that order; junction bases with no gene match: 9. Germline values: CDR1 MNHNS, CDR2 SASEGT. The CDR3 loop spans 16 amino acids. CDR3 bases: TGTGCCAGCAGTGAGGGACTCGGACAGGGGGCCTCTGAAGCTTTCTTT. Protein sequence: CASSEGLGQGASEAFF.

This clonotype was detected ten times or more. The chain has TRBV27 and TRBJ2-7, with 7 bases lining up with TRBD2. The germline V gene encodes CDR1 MNHEY and CDR2 SMNVEV (reference sequence). The CDR3 is 15 residues long. Trimming cost V 2 bases and J 5 bases; bases outside gene matches: 9. The CDR3 DNA follows: TGTGCCAGCAGTTTAGGCCCTAGCGGCCAGGACGAGCAGTACTTC. This sequence encodes CASSLGPSGQDEQYF.

The chain recombines TRBV10-3 with TRBJ1-1, with 7 bases fitting TRBD1. The CDR3 extends over 14 amino acids. The germline CDR1 and CDR2 sequences are ENHRY and SYGVKD. V gave up 8 bases and J gave up 4 bases; unmatched junction bases: 10. The CDR3, as DNA: TGTGCCATCGTACGGGACAGCGTTGGCACTGAAGCTTTCTTT. It yields the protein CAIVRDSVGTEAFF.

The V gene is TRBV3-1, the J gene TRBJ2-3; no clear D gene. The CDR3 totals 14 residues. Germline-derived CDR1 and CDR2 are LGHDT and YNNKEL (reference sequence). V lost 0 bases to trimming and J lost 5 bases, with 9 bases between them. The CDR3 protein is CASSQDTAIDTQYF. The CDR3 region has the DNA TGTGCCAGCAGCCAAGATACAGCAATAGATACGCAGTATTTT.

This clonotype was seen more than once but under ten times. The chain is built from TRBV6-5 and TRBJ1-2; possibly TRBD1 for D (5 bases). Germline-derived CDR1 and CDR2 are MNHEY and SVGAGI. This CDR3 contains 12 residues. V lost 10 bases, J lost 4 bases, and 13 bases lay in between. CDR3 nucleotide sequence: TGTGCCACCAGCGGGGGAGGCTATGGCTACACCTTC. It specifies CATSGGGYGYTF.

This chain uses TRBV5-1 with TRBJ2-6; 8 bases agree with TRBD1. The CDR3 is 15 residues long. V dropped 3 bases and J dropped 4; count of bases not matched to a gene: 3. CDR1 is SGHRS, CDR2 YFSETQ, per germline. The CDR3 is CASSWTGTGANVLTF. Here the CDR3 DNA reads TGCGCCAGCAGCTGGACAGGGACCGGGGCCAACGTCCTGACTTTC.

This chain joins TRBV20-1 and TRBJ1-5, with D uncertain. The V end was cut by 0 bases, the J end by 0 bases, with 12 bases between. Germline CDR1 and CDR2: DFQATT and SNEGSKA (reference sequence). The CDR3 extends over 16 amino acids. The CDR3 reads CSARDSSRNSNQPQHF. For the CDR3, the DNA is TGCAGTGCTAGAGATTCTTCCCGGAATAGCAATCAGCCCCAGCATTTT.